These T cell receptor beta chains were read from a single sample in a study of T cell responses to AZD1222 COVID-19 vaccine. Here immunoSEQ multiplex PCR was the method, and the copy in TCRdb shows in-frame clones only, minus some. The sample has some 180,000 clones, roughly 91% seen once. This specimen was peripheral blood, taken 28 days after the second dose of the MenACWY control vaccine. The receptors were gathered from an adult who received the MenACWY meningococcal vaccine as a control. Both conserved end residues are part of each CDR3. The D gene is left open where the match is weak. Size is stated for part of the rows, as once, few or many counts, or as a class when the clone is expanded.

V gene,clone size,J gene,CDR3 length,D gene,CDR3 protein,CDR3 DNA
TRBV5-1,few,TRBJ2-2,14,TRBD2,CASRTSGEAGELFF,TGCGCCAGCAGGACTAGCGGGGAAGCCGGGGAGCTGTTTTTT
TRBV30,-,TRBJ1-1,11,-,CAWRRDSQAFF,TGTGCCTGGAGACGAGACTCTCAGGCTTTCTTT
TRBV5-4,once,TRBJ1-2,14,TRBD1,CASSRGQGGYGYTF,TGTGCCAGCAGCCGCGGACAGGGAGGATATGGCTACACCTTC
TRBV3-1/TRBV3-2,-,TRBJ2-1,21,TRBD2,CASSPPVRGLAGSSSYNEQFF,TGTGCCAGCAGCCCCCCGGTTAGGGGGCTAGCGGGGTCCAGCTCCTACAATGAGCAGTTCTTC
TRBV21-1,once,TRBJ2-7,13,-,CASSKKSDYEQYF,TGTGCCAGCAGCAAAAAGTCAGACTACGAGCAGTACTTC
TRBV29-1,-,TRBJ2-7,11,-,CSVVEDYEQYF,TGCAGCGTTGTCGAGGACTACGAGCAGTACTTC
TRBV19,-,TRBJ1-1,15,TRBD1,CASITGTGVGTEAFF,TGTGCCAGTATAACCGGGACAGGGGTCGGCACTGAAGCTTTCTTT
TRBV21-1,-,TRBJ1-4,19,-,CASSAPAQVASPWIEKLFF,TGTGCCAGCAGCGCACCAGCCCAAGTAGCCAGCCCGTGGATCGAAAAACTGTTTTTT
TRBV25-1,-,TRBJ2-7,13,-,CASSAQGSHEQYF,TGTGCCAGCAGTGCCCAGGGGTCCCACGAGCAGTACTTC
TRBV7-2,-,TRBJ1-1,14,-,CASTLGRQNTEAFF,TGTGCCAGCACCTTGGGACGGCAGAACACTGAAGCTTTCTTT
TRBV5-4,-,TRBJ2-1,15,TRBD2,CASSLGGGGYNEQFF,TGTGCCAGCAGCTTGGGTGGCGGGGGATACAATGAGCAGTTCTTC
TRBV2,-,TRBJ1-2,14,-,CASRAAGSSYGYTF,TGTGCCAGCAGGGCGGCGGGGAGCAGCTATGGCTACACCTTC
TRBV29-1,-,TRBJ1-1,13,TRBD1,CSGRQGWGTEAFF,TGCAGCGGTAGACAGGGATGGGGCACTGAAGCTTTCTTT
TRBV5-8,-,TRBJ2-3,16,-,CASTETGAVSTDTQYF,TGTGCCAGCACCGAAACGGGGGCAGTCAGCACAGATACGCAGTATTTT
TRBV14,-,TRBJ2-7,15,-,CASSRSAGINSEQYF,TGTGCCAGCAGCCGAAGCGCAGGGATTAACAGCGAGCAGTACTTC
TRBV5-5,-,TRBJ1-2,14,TRBD1,CASSLTGEGPRPAF,TGTGCCAGCAGTTTGACAGGGGAGGGACCCCGTCCGGCTTTC
TRBV19,-,TRBJ1-5,15,-,CASSMGTGRSQPQHF,TGTGCCAGTAGTATGGGCACAGGTAGGAGTCAGCCCCAGCATTTT
TRBV10-3,-,TRBJ1-5,14,-,CAISESGGNQPQHF,TGTGCCATCAGTGAGTCGGGAGGGAATCAGCCCCAGCATTTT
TRBV30,-,TRBJ1-2,17,-,CAWIGPNPAGPLYGYTF,TGTGCCTGGATCGGGCCCAACCCGGCAGGGCCATTATATGGCTACACCTTC
TRBV5-4,-,TRBJ1-2,13,TRBD1,CASSSGQVEGYTF,TGTGCCAGCAGCTCGGGACAGGTCGAAGGCTACACCTTC
TRBV28,-,TRBJ2-7,13,-,CASRVRGSYEQYF,TGTGCCAGCAGAGTGCGGGGTTCCTACGAGCAGTACTTC
TRBV11-3,-,TRBJ2-7,16,TRBD1,CASSLRSGQGTYEQYF,TGTGCCAGCAGCCTTAGATCGGGACAGGGGACCTACGAGCAGTACTTC
TRBV19,-,TRBJ1-2,12,-,CASTDGGRDCAF,TGTGCCAGTACTGATGGAGGTAGGGACTGCGCCTTC
TRBV5-4,-,TRBJ1-2,13,-,CASRQVSNYGYTF,TGTGCCAGCAGACAGGTCTCTAACTATGGCTACACCTTC
TRBV30,-,TRBJ1-5,12,-,CAWTAGNQPQHF,TGTGCCTGGACCGCAGGGAATCAGCCCCAGCATTTT
TRBV4-3,-,TRBJ1-1,15,-,CASSPRPRGGTEAFF,TGCGCCAGCAGCCCCCGACCGAGGGGGGGCACTGAAGCTTTCTTT
TRBV6-6,-,TRBJ2-1,14,-,CASSGGSSYNEQFF,TGTGCCAGCAGTGGGGGGTCGTCCTACAATGAGCAGTTCTTC
TRBV6-5,-,TRBJ1-1,12,-,CASRSINTEAFF,TGTGCCAGCAGGTCTATTAACACTGAAGCTTTCTTT
TRBV12-3/TRBV12-4,once,TRBJ1-3,12,-,CASSLQRNTIYF,TGTGCCAGCAGCCTACAGCGAAACACCATATATTTT
TRBV7-2,-,TRBJ2-1,14,TRBD2,CASSLGGSGGTQFF,TGTGCCAGCAGCTTAGGAGGTAGCGGGGGCACCCAGTTCTTC
TRBV7-9,-,TRBJ1-1,16,TRBD1,CASSLPSGQGSTEAFF,TGTGCCAGCAGCTTGCCCTCGGGACAGGGTAGTACTGAAGCTTTCTTT
TRBV7-9,-,TRBJ2-3,17,-,CASSLVGRLASTDTQYF,TGTGCCAGCAGCTTAGTAGGTCGGCTAGCAAGCACAGATACGCAGTATTTT
TRBV19,-,TRBJ1-6,14,-,CASRTRELNSPLHF,TGTGCCAGTAGGACCCGGGAGCTAAATTCACCCCTCCACTTT
TRBV19,-,TRBJ1-1,18,-,CASSIISALAQPPTEAFF,TGTGCCAGTAGTATAATCTCGGCCCTTGCTCAACCACCCACTGAAGCTTTCTTT
TRBV11-2,-,TRBJ2-4,16,TRBD1,CASSPWTGMAKNIQYF,TGTGCCAGCAGCCCCTGGACAGGGATGGCCAAAAACATTCAGTACTTC
TRBV18,-,TRBJ1-4,13,TRBD1,CASSRDSNERLFF,TGTGCCAGCTCACGGGACAGTAATGAAAGACTGTTTTTT
TRBV12-3/TRBV12-4,-,TRBJ1-4,13,-,CASRLGQSGKLFF,TGTGCCAGCAGACTAGGACAGTCGGGGAAACTGTTTTTT
TRBV4-3,-,TRBJ1-3,15,-,CASSQGYLSGNTIYF,TGCGCCAGCAGCCAAGGGTACCTCTCTGGAAACACCATATATTTT
TRBV27,-,TRBJ1-6,15,-,CASSLGPGLGSPLHF,TGTGCCAGCAGTTTAGGTCCGGGCTTAGGTTCACCCCTCCACTTT
TRBV7-2,-,TRBJ2-3,14,-,CASSQSTATDTQYF,TGTGCCAGCAGCCAATCGACAGCCACAGATACGCAGTATTTT
TRBV7-7,-,TRBJ1-5,13,-,CASSLEADQPQHF,TGTGCCAGCAGCTTAGAAGCAGATCAGCCCCAGCATTTT
TRBV4-3,-,TRBJ1-1,16,-,CASSQDWGRANTEAFF,TGCGCCAGCAGCCAAGACTGGGGACGTGCGAACACTGAAGCTTTCTTT
TRBV6-2/TRBV6-3,-,TRBJ1-5,13,-,CASSYSNRQPQHF,TGTGCCAGCAGTTACTCAAATCGTCAGCCCCAGCATTTT
TRBV27,once,TRBJ1-3,16,TRBD1,CASSLYPGGSGNTIYF,TGTGCCAGCAGTTTATACCCAGGGGGCTCTGGAAACACCATATATTTT
TRBV7-2,few,TRBJ2-7,14,-,CASSLGPSAGGQYF,TGTGCCAGCAGCCTCGGACCGTCTGCAGGCGGGCAGTACTTC
TRBV3-1/TRBV3-2,-,TRBJ2-7,19,TRBD1,CASSQGGRDSVYPSYEQYF,TGTGCCAGCAGCCAAGGGGGTCGGGACAGCGTCTACCCTTCCTACGAGCAGTACTTC
TRBV19,once,TRBJ1-2,16,-,CASSTRSGVRNYGYTF,TGTGCCAGTAGTACCAGATCAGGGGTCAGGAACTATGGCTACACCTTC
TRBV10-3,-,TRBJ2-1,16,-,CAISSHSPGGIGEQFF,TGTGCCATCAGTTCACACTCCCCAGGGGGGATCGGTGAGCAGTTCTTC
TRBV28,-,TRBJ1-6,14,-,CASSLFGGNSPLHF,TGTGCCAGCAGTTTATTCGGGGGTAATTCACCCCTCCACTTT
TRBV6-6,-,TRBJ1-3,11,-,CASSDRDTIYF,TGTGCCAGCAGCGACCGGGACACCATATATTTT
TRBV14,-,TRBJ2-1,15,TRBD1,CASSRGTGSWGEQFF,TGTGCCAGCAGCCGCGGGACAGGATCTTGGGGTGAGCAGTTCTTC
TRBV29-1,-,TRBJ2-1,14,TRBD2,CSGKSGDPIREQFF,TGCAGCGGGAAGAGCGGGGACCCAATCCGAGAGCAGTTCTTC
TRBV2,-,TRBJ1-5,14,-,CASSEGRGLRPQHF,TGTGCCAGCAGTGAAGGACGGGGTCTGCGGCCCCAGCATTTT
TRBV28,-,TRBJ1-2,12,-,CASNTANRGYTF,TGTGCCAGCAATACGGCTAACCGTGGCTACACCTTC
TRBV11-2,-,TRBJ2-1,12,TRBD2,CASSLSGGRYFF,TGTGCCAGCAGCTTGAGCGGGGGTCGTTATTTCTTC
TRBV4-3,-,TRBJ1-1,13,-,CASSQDLNTEAFF,TGCGCCAGCAGCCAAGATCTGAACACTGAAGCTTTCTTT
TRBV15,-,TRBJ1-2,13,TRBD1,CATSSYQGGGYTF,TGTGCCACCAGCAGCTACCAGGGGGGCGGCTACACCTTC